This T cell receptor (beta chain) was identified in a study of breast tumors, draining lymph nodes, adjacent tissues. This clonotype was seen just once. It is likely a read error, because the conserved phenylalanine at the end of the CDR3 is missing. Losses at the gene ends were 5 bases for V and 7 bases for J; bases not matched to a gene: 14. CDR1 DFQATT and CDR2 SNEGSKA come from the germline V gene (reference sequence). This CDR3 is built from 14 residues. MiXCR, run by TCRdb on the multiplex PCR reads, gives a single entry per CDR3 protein. The table lists about 66,000 distinct CDR3 sequences, approximately 47% of them singletons.

This TCR came from a female donor with breast cancer. Some clones in this sample may be carry-over from other donors' samples. Sequencing input: breast tumor tissue. The gene calls are TRBV20-1 and TRBJ2-7; 7 bases are a match to TRBD1. DNA for the CDR3: TGCAGTGCTCGCCCCTTGTTGGGACAGCATGAGCAGTACTCC. This translates into CSARPLLGQHEQYS.